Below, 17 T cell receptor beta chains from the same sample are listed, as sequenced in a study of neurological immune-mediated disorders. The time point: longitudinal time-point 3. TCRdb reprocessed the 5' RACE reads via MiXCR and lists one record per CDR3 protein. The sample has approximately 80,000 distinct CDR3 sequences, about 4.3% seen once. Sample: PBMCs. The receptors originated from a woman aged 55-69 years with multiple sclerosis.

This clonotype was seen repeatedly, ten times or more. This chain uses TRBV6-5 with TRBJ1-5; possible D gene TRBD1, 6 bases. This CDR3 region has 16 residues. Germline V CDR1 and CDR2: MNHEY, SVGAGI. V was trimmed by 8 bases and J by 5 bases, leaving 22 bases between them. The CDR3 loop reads CASGDEMGALDQPQHF. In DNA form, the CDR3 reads TGTGCCAGCGGAGACGAAATGGGGGCGCTTGATCAGCCCCAGCATTTT.

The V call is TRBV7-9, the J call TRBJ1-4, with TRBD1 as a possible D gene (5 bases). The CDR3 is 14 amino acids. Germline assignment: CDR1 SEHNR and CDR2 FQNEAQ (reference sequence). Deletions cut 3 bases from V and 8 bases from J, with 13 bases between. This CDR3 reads CASSFSLAGEKLFF. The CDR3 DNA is TGTGCCAGCAGCTTCAGCCTGGCAGGGGAAAAACTGTTTTTT.

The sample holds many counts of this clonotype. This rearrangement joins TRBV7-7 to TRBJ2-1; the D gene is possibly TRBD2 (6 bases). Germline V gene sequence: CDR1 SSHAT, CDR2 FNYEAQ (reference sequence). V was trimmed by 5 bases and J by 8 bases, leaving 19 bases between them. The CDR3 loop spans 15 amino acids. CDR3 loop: CASSHGTGRRDEQFF. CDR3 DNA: TGTGCCAGCAGCCATGGGACTGGAAGAAGAGATGAGCAGTTCTTC.

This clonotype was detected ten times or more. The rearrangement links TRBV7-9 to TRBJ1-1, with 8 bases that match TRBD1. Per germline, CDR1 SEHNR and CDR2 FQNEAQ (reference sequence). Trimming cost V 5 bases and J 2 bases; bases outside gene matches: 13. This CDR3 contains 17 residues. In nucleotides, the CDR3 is TGTGCCAGCAGCCTTATCGGAAGACAGGGGTTAAACACTGAAGCTTTCTTT. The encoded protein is CASSLIGRQGLNTEAFF.

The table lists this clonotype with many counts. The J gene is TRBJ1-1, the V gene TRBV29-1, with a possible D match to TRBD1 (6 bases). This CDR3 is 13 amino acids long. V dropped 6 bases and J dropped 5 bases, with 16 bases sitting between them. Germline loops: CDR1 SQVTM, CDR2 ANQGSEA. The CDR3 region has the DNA TGCAGCGTGGCTCGGGGGGCCCCGACTGAAGCTTTCTTT. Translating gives CSVARGAPTEAFF.

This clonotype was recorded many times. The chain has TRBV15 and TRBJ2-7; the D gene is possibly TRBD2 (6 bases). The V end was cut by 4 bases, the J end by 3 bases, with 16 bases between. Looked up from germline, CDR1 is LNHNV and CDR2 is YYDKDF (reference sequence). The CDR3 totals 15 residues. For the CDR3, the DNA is TGTGCCACCAGCACCCTATCCGGGAGTGACTACGAGCAGTACTTC. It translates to CATSTLSGSDYEQYF.

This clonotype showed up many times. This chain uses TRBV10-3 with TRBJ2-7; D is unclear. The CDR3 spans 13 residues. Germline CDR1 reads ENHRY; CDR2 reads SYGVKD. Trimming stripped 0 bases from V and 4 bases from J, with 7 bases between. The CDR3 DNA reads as TGTGCCATCAGTGAGTCGATTGGGTACGAGCAGTACTTC. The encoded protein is CAISESIGYEQYF.

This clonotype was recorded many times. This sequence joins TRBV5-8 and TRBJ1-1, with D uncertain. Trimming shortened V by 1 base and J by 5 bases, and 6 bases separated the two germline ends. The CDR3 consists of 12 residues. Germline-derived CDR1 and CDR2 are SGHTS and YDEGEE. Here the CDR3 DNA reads TGTGCCAGCAGCTTGAGGGTTACTGAAGCTTTCTTT. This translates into CASSLRVTEAFF.

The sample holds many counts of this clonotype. The CDR3 DNA sequence: TGCAGTGCTAGAGACCTGTCCGGACAGAGCAATCAGCCCCAGCATTTT. Its protein is CSARDLSGQSNQPQHF. The chain combines TRBV20-1 with TRBJ1-5; possibly TRBD1 for D (6 bases). CDR3 size: 16 residues. Germline values: CDR1 DFQATT, CDR2 SNEGSKA (reference sequence). Trimming pared 0 bases from V and 1 base from J, leaving 13 bases between.

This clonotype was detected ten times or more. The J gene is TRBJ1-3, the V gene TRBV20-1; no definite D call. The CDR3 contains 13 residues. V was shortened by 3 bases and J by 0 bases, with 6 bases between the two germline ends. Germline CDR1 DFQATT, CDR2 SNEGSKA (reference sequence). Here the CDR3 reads CSASRNSGNTIYF. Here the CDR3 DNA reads TGCAGTGCTAGCAGAAACTCTGGAAACACCATATATTTT.

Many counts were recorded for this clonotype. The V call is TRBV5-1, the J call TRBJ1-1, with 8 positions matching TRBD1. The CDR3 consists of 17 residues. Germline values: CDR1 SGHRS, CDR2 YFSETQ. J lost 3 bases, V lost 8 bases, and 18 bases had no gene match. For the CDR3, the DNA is TGCGCCAGTACTCGGGACAGGCGGTTGTCCCCGGACACTGAAGCTTTCTTT. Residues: CASTRDRRLSPDTEAFF.

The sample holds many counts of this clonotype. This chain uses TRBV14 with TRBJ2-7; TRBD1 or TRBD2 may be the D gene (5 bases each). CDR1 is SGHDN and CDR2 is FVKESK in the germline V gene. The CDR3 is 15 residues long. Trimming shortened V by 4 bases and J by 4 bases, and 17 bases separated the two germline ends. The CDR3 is CASSPTGLYLYEQYF. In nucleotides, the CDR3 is TGTGCCAGCAGCCCCACGGGGCTATATTTGTACGAGCAGTACTTC.

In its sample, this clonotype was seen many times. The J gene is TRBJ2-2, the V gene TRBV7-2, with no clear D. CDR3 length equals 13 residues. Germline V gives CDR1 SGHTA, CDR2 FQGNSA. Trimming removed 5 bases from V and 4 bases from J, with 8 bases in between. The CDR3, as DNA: TGTGCCAGCAGCCGTTACTCCACCGGGGAGCTGTTTTTT. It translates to CASSRYSTGELFF.

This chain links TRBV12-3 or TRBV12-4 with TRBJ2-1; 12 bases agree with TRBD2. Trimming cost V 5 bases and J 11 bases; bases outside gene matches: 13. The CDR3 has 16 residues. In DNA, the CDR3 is TGTGCCAGCAGTACGCCTGGACTAGCGGGGTGGGATAAGCAGTTCTTC. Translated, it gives CASSTPGLAGWDKQFF.

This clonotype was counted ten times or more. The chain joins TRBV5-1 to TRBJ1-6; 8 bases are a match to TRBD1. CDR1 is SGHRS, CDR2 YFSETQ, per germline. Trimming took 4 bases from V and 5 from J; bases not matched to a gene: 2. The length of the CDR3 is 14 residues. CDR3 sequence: CASSRGQDNSPLHF. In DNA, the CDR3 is TGCGCCAGCAGCAGGGGACAGGATAATTCACCCCTCCACTTT.

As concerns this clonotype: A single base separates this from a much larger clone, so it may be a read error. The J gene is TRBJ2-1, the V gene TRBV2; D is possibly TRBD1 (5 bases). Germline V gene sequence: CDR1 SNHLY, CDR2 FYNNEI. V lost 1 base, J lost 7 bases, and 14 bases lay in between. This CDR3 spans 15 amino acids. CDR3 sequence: CASSEVGWGRNEQFF. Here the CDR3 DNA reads TGTGCCAGCAGTGAAGTGGGGTGGGGCAGGAATGAGCAGTTCTTC.

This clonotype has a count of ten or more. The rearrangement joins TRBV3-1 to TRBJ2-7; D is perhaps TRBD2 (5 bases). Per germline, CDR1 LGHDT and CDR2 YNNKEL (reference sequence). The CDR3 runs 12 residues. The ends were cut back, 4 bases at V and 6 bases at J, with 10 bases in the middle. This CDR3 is CASSPSRLEQYF. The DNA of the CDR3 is TGTGCCAGCAGCCCTAGCCGCCTCGAGCAGTACTTC.